The rows below give T cell receptor beta chains drawn from one sample of a study of technical replicates of blood from a few donors. The assay was immunoSEQ multiplex PCR, and TCRdb's table has in-frame clones only and misses some. This sample has 55,000 to 75,000 clones, with 90% to 95% found just once. The sample consisted of PBMCs. The receptors shown here come from a human donor in good health. Some clones in this sample may be carry-over from other donors' samples. Each CDR3 is given with its conserved first and last residue. Fields, in order: V gene, J gene, D gene, clone size, CDR3 protein, CDR3 DNA. A D gene is named only where the DNA matches it firmly. Only some rows state a clone size, as once, few, many or a class for expanded clones.

v_call: TRBV25-1; j_call: TRBJ1-1; d_call: -; clone_size: few; cdr3_aa: CASSEYWQGTEAFF; cdr3_nt: TGTGCCAGCAGTGAATACTGGCAGGGCACTGAAGCTTTCTTT
v_call: TRBV5-4; j_call: TRBJ1-2; d_call: -; clone_size: -; cdr3_aa: CASRRLGGTNYGYTF; cdr3_nt: TGTGCCAGCAGACGCCTCGGGGGGACTAACTATGGCTACACCTTC
v_call: TRBV7-2; j_call: TRBJ2-1; d_call: -; clone_size: -; cdr3_aa: CASSLGASWNEQFF; cdr3_nt: TGTGCCAGCAGCCTAGGGGCCTCTTGGAATGAGCAGTTCTTC
v_call: TRBV7-2; j_call: TRBJ2-7; d_call: -; clone_size: -; cdr3_aa: CASSFRGPAYEQYF; cdr3_nt: TGTGCCAGCAGCTTCCGAGGGCCAGCCTACGAGCAGTACTTC
v_call: TRBV14; j_call: TRBJ2-7; d_call: TRBD2; clone_size: -; cdr3_aa: CASSQGRGSGRNTYEQYF; cdr3_nt: TGTGCCAGCAGCCAAGGGAGGGGTAGCGGGAGGAATACCTACGAGCAGTACTTC
v_call: TRBV27; j_call: TRBJ2-7; d_call: -; clone_size: -; cdr3_aa: CASRLSGRGTPSYEQYF; cdr3_nt: TGTGCCAGCCGTCTTTCGGGTCGGGGGACCCCCTCCTACGAGCAGTACTTC
v_call: TRBV12-5; j_call: TRBJ2-3; d_call: -; clone_size: -; cdr3_aa: CASGSFLDTQYF; cdr3_nt: TGTGCTAGTGGCTCTTTCCTGGATACGCAGTATTTT
v_call: TRBV10-3; j_call: TRBJ2-3; d_call: -; clone_size: -; cdr3_aa: CAISQGYTDTQYF; cdr3_nt: TGTGCCATCAGTCAGGGATACACAGATACGCAGTATTTT
v_call: TRBV10-2; j_call: TRBJ2-7; d_call: -; clone_size: -; cdr3_aa: CASSESNTYEQYF; cdr3_nt: TGCGCCAGCAGTGAGTCGAACACCTACGAGCAGTACTTC
v_call: TRBV7-8; j_call: TRBJ2-5; d_call: -; clone_size: -; cdr3_aa: CASSVVSRETQYF; cdr3_nt: TGTGCCAGCAGCGTCGTTTCGAGGGAGACCCAGTACTTC
v_call: TRBV6-5; j_call: TRBJ1-1; d_call: -; clone_size: -; cdr3_aa: CASSYLLRGGEAFF; cdr3_nt: TGTGCCAGCAGTTACTTGCTCAGGGGCGGTGAAGCTTTCTTT
v_call: TRBV27; j_call: TRBJ1-2; d_call: TRBD1; clone_size: -; cdr3_aa: CASSSQGTGGYTF; cdr3_nt: TGTGCCAGCAGTTCACAGGGGACGGGGGGCTACACCTTC
v_call: TRBV10-3; j_call: TRBJ1-1; d_call: -; clone_size: -; cdr3_aa: CAISPTRGERTEAFF; cdr3_nt: TGTGCCATCAGCCCAACGCGGGGGGAGAGGACTGAAGCTTTCTTT
v_call: TRBV29-1; j_call: TRBJ2-7; d_call: TRBD1; clone_size: -; cdr3_aa: CSVGDRGYEQYF; cdr3_nt: TGCAGCGTCGGGGACAGGGGCTACGAGCAGTACTTC
v_call: TRBV29-1; j_call: TRBJ2-5; d_call: TRBD2; clone_size: -; cdr3_aa: CSVVYASGRRETQYF; cdr3_nt: TGCAGCGTTGTCTACGCTAGCGGGAGGAGGGAGACCCAGTACTTC
v_call: TRBV12-1; j_call: TRBJ2-1; d_call: -; clone_size: -; cdr3_aa: CASSFLRGPHNNEQFF; cdr3_nt: TGTGCCAGCAGCTTTTTACGAGGGCCTCACAACAATGAGCAGTTCTTC
v_call: TRBV6-5; j_call: TRBJ1-2; d_call: -; clone_size: -; cdr3_aa: CASSPGWIYGYTF; cdr3_nt: TGTGCCAGCAGCCCGGGTTGGATCTATGGCTACACCTTC
v_call: TRBV5-1; j_call: TRBJ2-7; d_call: -; clone_size: -; cdr3_aa: CASSLSSSVYEQYF; cdr3_nt: TGCGCCAGCAGCTTGTCTTCCAGTGTCTACGAGCAGTACTTC
v_call: TRBV4-3; j_call: TRBJ2-7; d_call: -; clone_size: once; cdr3_aa: CASSQDPSGISYEQYF; cdr3_nt: TGCGCCAGCAGCCAAGATCCATCCGGGATCTCCTACGAGCAGTACTTC
v_call: TRBV15; j_call: TRBJ2-3; d_call: -; clone_size: -; cdr3_aa: CATSRDSSGSGLLTQYF; cdr3_nt: TGTGCCACCAGCAGAGATTCGAGCGGGTCAGGGTTGCTTACGCAGTATTTT
v_call: TRBV7-9; j_call: TRBJ2-5; d_call: TRBD2; clone_size: -; cdr3_aa: CASSLSLAGGRYQETQYF; cdr3_nt: TGTGCCAGCAGCTTAAGCCTAGCGGGGGGAAGGTACCAAGAGACCCAGTACTTC
v_call: TRBV5-1; j_call: TRBJ2-7; d_call: TRBD1; clone_size: -; cdr3_aa: CASSLNPSGTETPLYF; cdr3_nt: TGCGCCAGCAGCCTTAACCCCTCCGGGACAGAAACGCCTCTGTACTTC
v_call: TRBV10-3; j_call: TRBJ2-3; d_call: -; clone_size: -; cdr3_aa: CAITERITDTQYF; cdr3_nt: TGTGCCATCACGGAGAGAATCACAGATACGCAGTATTTT
v_call: TRBV6-1; j_call: TRBJ2-3; d_call: TRBD2; clone_size: -; cdr3_aa: CASSDVLALGPDTQYF; cdr3_nt: TGTGCCAGCAGTGACGTACTAGCGCTTGGGCCGGATACGCAGTATTTT
v_call: TRBV9; j_call: TRBJ1-3; d_call: -; clone_size: -; cdr3_aa: CASSAQGVSGNTIYF; cdr3_nt: TGTGCCAGCAGCGCACAGGGTGTTTCTGGAAACACCATATATTTT
v_call: TRBV7-6; j_call: TRBJ2-2; d_call: -; clone_size: -; cdr3_aa: CASSRGTNTGELFF; cdr3_nt: TGTGCCAGCAGCAGGGGGACGAACACCGGGGAGCTGTTTTTT
v_call: TRBV29-1; j_call: TRBJ1-1; d_call: TRBD1; clone_size: -; cdr3_aa: CSVGYRGLLNTEAFF; cdr3_nt: TGCAGCGTTGGGTACAGGGGACTCCTGAACACTGAAGCTTTCTTT
v_call: TRBV4-1; j_call: TRBJ2-3; d_call: -; clone_size: once; cdr3_aa: CASSPVVADTQYF; cdr3_nt: TGCGCCAGCAGCCCAGTGGTCGCAGATACGCAGTATTTT
v_call: TRBV5-1; j_call: TRBJ2-7; d_call: -; clone_size: -; cdr3_aa: CASSFTTQGYEQYF; cdr3_nt: TGCGCCAGCAGCTTCACCACGCAGGGCTACGAGCAGTACTTC
v_call: TRBV6-1; j_call: TRBJ2-1; d_call: TRBD2; clone_size: -; cdr3_aa: CASRTGTSGMNEQFF; cdr3_nt: TGTGCCAGCAGGACCGGGACTAGCGGGATGAATGAGCAGTTCTTC
v_call: TRBV7-2; j_call: TRBJ2-3; d_call: TRBD2; clone_size: -; cdr3_aa: CASSPISGNSDTQYF; cdr3_nt: TGTGCCAGCAGCCCTATTAGCGGGAACTCAGATACGCAGTATTTT
v_call: TRBV5-4; j_call: TRBJ2-5; d_call: -; clone_size: -; cdr3_aa: CASSPRQAFETQYF; cdr3_nt: TGTGCCAGCAGCCCGCGACAAGCCTTCGAGACCCAGTACTTC
v_call: TRBV10-1; j_call: TRBJ2-3; d_call: -; clone_size: -; cdr3_aa: CASSVSSGTDTQYF; cdr3_nt: TGCGCCAGCAGTGTGTCTAGCGGCACAGATACGCAGTATTTT
v_call: TRBV15; j_call: TRBJ1-2; d_call: -; clone_size: -; cdr3_aa: CATSRGGGVVFGYTF; cdr3_nt: TGTGCCACCAGCAGAGGGGGAGGGGTTGTATTTGGCTACACCTTC
v_call: TRBV6-5; j_call: TRBJ2-2; d_call: -; clone_size: -; cdr3_aa: CASRVGRVGTGELFF; cdr3_nt: TGTGCCAGCAGAGTGGGGCGAGTAGGGACCGGGGAGCTGTTTTTT
v_call: TRBV5-1; j_call: TRBJ1-3; d_call: -; clone_size: -; cdr3_aa: CASSSGQLISGNTIYF; cdr3_nt: TGCGCCAGCAGCTCCGGACAGCTCATCTCTGGAAACACCATATATTTT
v_call: TRBV14; j_call: TRBJ2-7; d_call: -; clone_size: -; cdr3_aa: CASSRLGGARLRFF; cdr3_nt: TGTGCCAGCAGCCGCCTAGGGGGGGCTAGGCTACGCTTCTTC
v_call: TRBV12-5; j_call: TRBJ2-2; d_call: -; clone_size: -; cdr3_aa: CAIAGTPSNTGELFF; cdr3_nt: TGTGCTATTGCCGGGACACCCTCAAACACCGGGGAGCTGTTTTTT
v_call: TRBV29-1; j_call: TRBJ1-3; d_call: -; clone_size: once; cdr3_aa: CSVGKDWGDTIYF; cdr3_nt: TGCAGCGTTGGCAAGGACTGGGGTGACACCATATATTTT
v_call: TRBV29-1; j_call: TRBJ2-3; d_call: -; clone_size: -; cdr3_aa: CSVVLTTDTQYF; cdr3_nt: TGCAGCGTTGTACTCACCACAGATACGCAGTATTTT
v_call: TRBV6-6; j_call: TRBJ2-7; d_call: -; clone_size: few; cdr3_aa: CASSYLREAYEQYF; cdr3_nt: TGTGCCAGCAGTTACCTGAGGGAAGCCTACGAGCAGTACTTC
v_call: TRBV2; j_call: TRBJ1-5; d_call: -; clone_size: -; cdr3_aa: CASSRQNSNQPQHF; cdr3_nt: TGTGCCAGCAGCCGACAGAATAGCAATCAGCCCCAGCATTTT
v_call: TRBV5-1; j_call: TRBJ1-4; d_call: TRBD1; clone_size: -; cdr3_aa: CASSSPPSPGQNTTNEKLFF; cdr3_nt: TGCGCCAGCAGCTCACCCCCTTCCCCGGGACAGAATACAACTAATGAAAAACTGTTTTTT
v_call: TRBV6-6; j_call: TRBJ2-1; d_call: -; clone_size: -; cdr3_aa: CASSLARGNEQFF; cdr3_nt: TGTGCCAGCAGTTTGGCCAGGGGAAATGAGCAGTTCTTC